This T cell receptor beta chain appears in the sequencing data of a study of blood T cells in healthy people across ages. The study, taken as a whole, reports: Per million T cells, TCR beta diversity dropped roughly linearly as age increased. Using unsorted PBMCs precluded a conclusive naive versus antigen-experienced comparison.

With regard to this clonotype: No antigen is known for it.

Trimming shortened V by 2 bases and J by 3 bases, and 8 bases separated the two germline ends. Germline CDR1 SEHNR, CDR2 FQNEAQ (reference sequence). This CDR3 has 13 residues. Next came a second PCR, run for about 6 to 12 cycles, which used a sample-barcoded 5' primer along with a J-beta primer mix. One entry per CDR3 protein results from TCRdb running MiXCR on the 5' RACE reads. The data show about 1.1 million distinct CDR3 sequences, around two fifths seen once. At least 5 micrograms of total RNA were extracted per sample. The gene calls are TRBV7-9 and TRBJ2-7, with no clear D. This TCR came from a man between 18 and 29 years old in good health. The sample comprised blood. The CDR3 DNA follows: TGTGCCAGCAGCTTACGTATAGGCTACGAGCAGTACTTC. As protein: CASSLRIGYEQYF.